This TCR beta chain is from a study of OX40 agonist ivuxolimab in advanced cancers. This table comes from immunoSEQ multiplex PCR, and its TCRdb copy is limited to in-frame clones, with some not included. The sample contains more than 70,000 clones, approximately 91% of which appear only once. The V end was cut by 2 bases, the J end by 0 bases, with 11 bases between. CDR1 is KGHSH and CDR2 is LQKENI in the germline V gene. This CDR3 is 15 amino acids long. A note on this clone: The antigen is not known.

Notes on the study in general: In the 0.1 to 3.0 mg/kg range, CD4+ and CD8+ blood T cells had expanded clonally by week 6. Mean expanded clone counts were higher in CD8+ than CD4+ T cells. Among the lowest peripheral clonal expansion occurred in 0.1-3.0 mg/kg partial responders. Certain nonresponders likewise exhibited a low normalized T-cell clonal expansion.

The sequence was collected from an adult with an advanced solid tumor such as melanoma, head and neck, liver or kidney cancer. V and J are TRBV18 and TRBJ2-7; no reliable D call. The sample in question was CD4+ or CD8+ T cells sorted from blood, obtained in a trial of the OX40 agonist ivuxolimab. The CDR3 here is CASSPGVESSYEQYF. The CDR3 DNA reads TGTGCCAGCTCACCAGGGGTCGAGAGCTCCTACGAGCAGTACTTC.